This T cell receptor (beta chain) was captured by sequencing in a study of CXCR3-negative and CXCR3-positive naive CD8 T cells. Study-wide findings and caveats: Relative to memory CD8+ cells, whose diversity was much lower, both naive subsets had comparably high diversity. Memory cells showed distinct TRBV-TRBJ patterns, while the two naive subsets matched. Greater hydrophobicity was found in TRB CDR3s of CXCR3-positive naive cells than of CXCR3-negative naive cells.

Cells classed as naive CD8+ T cells were CD45RO-CCR7+CD27+CD95-. The CDR3 runs to 14 residues. Germline CDR1 and CDR2: DFQATT and SNEGSKA (reference sequence). A remark on this clonotype: Antigen unknown.

The study made its TRB cDNA libraries by 5' RACE, adding UMI labels. TCRdb re-called the 5' RACE reads, yielding one record per CDR3 amino acid sequence without DNA. Reported are about 45,000 distinct CDR3 sequences; the ten largest clones contain roughly 2.5%. This TCR was recovered from a human donor in good health. Some clones in this sample may be carry-over from other donors' samples. The rearrangement joins TRBV20-1 to TRBJ2-5; TCRdb selects TRBD1, and the lack of DNA leaves this call unchecked. The sample consisted of naive CXCR3- CD8+ T cells from blood. Subset defined: CD45RO-CCR7+CD27+CD95- naive CD8+ T cells lacking CXCR3 (TNR3-). CDR3 in amino acids: CSAREKWGQETQYF.